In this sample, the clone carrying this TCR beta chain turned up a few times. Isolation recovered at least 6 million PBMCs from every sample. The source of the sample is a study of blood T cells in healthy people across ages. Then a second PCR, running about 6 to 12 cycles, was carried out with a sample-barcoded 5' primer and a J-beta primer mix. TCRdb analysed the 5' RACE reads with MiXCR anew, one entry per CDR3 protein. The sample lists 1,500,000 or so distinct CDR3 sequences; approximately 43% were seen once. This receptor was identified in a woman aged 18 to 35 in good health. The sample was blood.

The CDR3 region has the DNA TGTGCCAGCAGCTGGGGGACGAGAGTCTACGAGCAGTACTTC. Encoded protein: CASSWGTRVYEQYF. J is TRBJ2-7 and V is TRBV13; possibly TRBD1 or TRBD2 for D (5 bases each). The CDR3 contains 14 residues. Germline values: CDR1 PRHDT, CDR2 FYEKMQ (reference sequence). V gave up 4 bases and J gave up 3 bases, with 13 bases separating them.